This section outlines one T cell receptor (beta chain) sequence together with its context. Its antigen is still unknown. Profiling relied on immunoSEQ multiplex PCR, and the TCRdb table lists in-frame clones only, not all of them. The table shows 95,000 to 150,000 clones, with 70% to 90% occurring only once. This record comes from a study of T cell responses to AZD1222 COVID-19 vaccine. The germline CDR1 and CDR2 sequences are KGHDR and SFDVKD. Unmatched junction bases numbered 10, after V lost 7 bases and J lost 4 bases. The CDR3 totals 15 residues. General study findings and limits: The donors showed a predominance of white British ancestry and of females, with possible underestimation of clonal diversity. The repertoires were collected only after the peak T cell response.

This sample comprised peripheral blood, obtained on day 0 of AZD1222 vaccination. J is TRBJ2-3 and V is TRBV24-1; the match to TRBD2 covers 7 bases. The source of this sequence is an adult in good health. The CDR3 region is CATSPEGLLSDTQYF. CDR3 sequence (DNA): TGTGCCACCAGCCCGGAGGGACTACTCTCAGATACGCAGTATTTT.